This T cell receptor (beta chain) was captured in a study of T cells in Graves' hyperthyroidism and ophthalmopathy. Used for diagnoses were clinical symptoms, serum thyroxine and TRAb, thyroid ultrasound and orbital computed tomography. Fresh peripheral blood, less than 11 ml of it, supplied the PBMCs. Amplification targeted TCR beta CDR3 regions from RNA transcripts. First-round RT-PCR with HTBI primers amplified the TCR CDR3 region. TCRdb used MiXCR to reprocess the multiplex PCR reads, holding one entry per CDR3 protein. The table shows roughly 710,000 distinct CDR3 sequences, with 35% occurring only once. The V gene end was trimmed by 2 bases and the J gene end by 1 base; junction bases not matched to a gene: 15. The V gene's germline CDR1 is SGDLS and CDR2 YYNGEE. The CDR3 extends over 19 amino acids.

This clonotype was obtained from a woman between 40 and 55 years old with Graves' hyperthyroidism. The chain is built from TRBV9 and TRBJ2-1, with 7 bases fitting TRBD2. Source material: blood. The CDR3 nucleotides read TGTGCCAGCAGCGTTGCGGGAGAGCCTACCCATTGGTCCTACAATGAGCAGTTCTTC. As protein: CASSVAGEPTHWSYNEQFF.